The subject of this entry is one TCR beta chain. Using immunoSEQ multiplex PCR, the repertoire was profiled, and TCRdb retains in-frame clones only, with some absent. The data hold fewer than 350,000 clones, with roughly 93% observed a single time. This entry comes from a study of blood T cell repertoires in COVID-19. Germline V gives CDR1 MGHDK, CDR2 SYGVNS. V lost 3 bases to trimming and J lost 0 bases; unmatched junction nucleotides: 10. CDR3 length: 18 residues. The sequence derives from a woman between 35 and 50 years old with acute COVID-19. This chain connects TRBV25-1 to TRBJ2-1; 8 bases agree with TRBD2. The sequenced sample consisted of PBMCs or T cells enriched from blood (not recorded which). The CDR3 region has the DNA TGTGCCAGCAGTGACCTACTCTTAAGCGGGAGCTCCTACAATGAGCAGTTCTTC. This sequence encodes CASSDLLLSGSSYNEQFF. The complete variable domain, with remaining parts taken from reference TRBV25-1 and TRBJ2-1, reads EADIYQTPRYLVIGTGKKITLECSQTMGHDKMYWYQQDPGMELHLIHYSYGVNSTEKGDLSSESTVSRIRTEHFPLTLESARPSHTSQYLCASSDLLLSGSSYNEQFFGPGTRLTVL.